This passage covers 12 T cell receptor beta chains from one sample sequenced in a study of control samples from healthy donors and cancer patients. Produced via immunoSEQ multiplex PCR; TCRdb's table is partial and in-frame only. This sample has 20,000 to 30,000 clones, with roughly 85% found just once. The sequencing input was PBMCs. These receptors came from an older woman with head and neck cancer.

The chain has TRBV5-1 and TRBJ2-7; unclear D gene. The CDR3 spans 13 residues. Germline V CDR1 and CDR2: SGHRS, YFSETQ. The V end was cut by 1 base, the J end by 3 bases, with 8 bases between. This CDR3 reads CASSLWPGYEQYF. CDR3 coding DNA: TGCGCCAGCAGCTTGTGGCCAGGCTACGAGCAGTACTTC.

V gene TRBV9 combines with J gene TRBJ2-1; D gene unclear. CDR1 and CDR2 (germline): SGDLS, YYNGEE. This CDR3 comprises 11 residues. V was pared by 0 bases and J by 12 bases, with 7 bases between. The CDR3 sequence is CASSVGDLQFF. The CDR3 DNA follows: TGTGCCAGCAGCGTAGGAGACCTGCAGTTCTTC.

This chain joins TRBV4-3 and TRBJ2-3, with TRBD1 matching 7 bases. The trim removed 0 bases at V and 4 bases at J, leaving 4 bases unmatched. The CDR3 covers 15 residues. Germline-derived CDR1 and CDR2 are LGHNA and YSLEER. For the CDR3, the DNA is TGCGCCAGCAGCCAAGAGAGACAGGGAGCAGATACGCAGTATTTT. This translates into CASSQERQGADTQYF.

This clone was counted between two and nine times. V usage is TRBV9 and J usage is TRBJ2-5, with 13 bases fitting TRBD2. This CDR3 is 16 amino acids long. J lost 5 bases, V lost 3 bases, and 7 bases had no gene match. Germline V gene data show CDR1 as SGDLS and CDR2 as YYNGEE. CDR3 sequence: CASSATSGGAWETQYF. In nucleotides, the CDR3 is TGTGCCAGCAGCGCCACTAGCGGGGGGGCCTGGGAGACCCAGTACTTC. The full variable domain, rest sourced from reference TRBV9 and TRBJ2-5, is DSGVTQTPKHLITATGQRVTLRCSPRSGDLSVYWYQQSLDQGLQFLIQYYNGEERAKGNILERFSAQQFPDLHSELNLSSLELGDSALYFCASSATSGGAWETQYFGPGTRLLVL.

The genes are TRBV7-3 and TRBJ2-5, with D possibly called TRBD1 or TRBD2 (5 bases each). Trimming removed 5 bases at V and 9 bases at J, with 19 bases between. This CDR3 is 14 amino acids long. Germline lookup yields CDR1 SGHTA and CDR2 FQGTGA. The CDR3: CASSQGPGPMPQYF. The CDR3 nucleotides are TGTGCCAGCAGCCAAGGGCCGGGGCCCATGCCCCAGTACTTC.

Of note for this clone: The identical CDR3 is also encoded by other nucleotide sequences in the sample. This chain connects TRBV7-6 to TRBJ2-6; 8 nucleotides match TRBD1. The CDR3 runs to 16 residues. Trimming cost V 3 bases and J 3 bases; bases outside gene matches: 4. CDR1 is SGHVS and CDR2 is FNYEAQ in the germline V gene. The CDR3 here is CASSFQGAGGANVLTF. CDR3 coding DNA: TGTGCCAGCAGCTTTCAGGGGGCGGGTGGGGCCAACGTCCTGACTTTC.

This sequence joins TRBV6-5 and TRBJ2-7; either TRBD1 or TRBD2 may supply D (5 bases each). CDR1 is MNHEY and CDR2 is SVGAGI in the germline V gene. The V end was cut by 3 bases, the J end by 2 bases, with 14 bases between. This CDR3 region has 15 residues. The CDR3 here is CASSYEGFQAYEQYF. Here the CDR3 DNA reads TGTGCCAGCAGTTATGAGGGGTTCCAAGCCTACGAGCAGTACTTC.

The J gene is TRBJ2-2, the V gene TRBV6-1; maybe TRBD1 (5 bases). There are 15 residues in the CDR3. Looked up from germline, CDR1 is MNHNS and CDR2 is SASEGT. V dropped 3 bases and J dropped 2 bases, with 10 bases sitting between them. The DNA for the CDR3 is TGTGCCAGCAGTGATACCGGACAAAACACCGGGGAGCTGTTTTTT. As protein: CASSDTGQNTGELFF.

The chain carries TRBV27 and TRBJ1-6; D is unresolved. V lost 6 bases and J 7 bases, leaving 10 bases between the germline ends. The germline V gene has CDR1 MNHEY and CDR2 SMNVEV (reference sequence). The CDR3 runs to 13 residues. CDR3 amino acids: CASRDGLNSPLHF. In DNA form, the CDR3 reads TGTGCCAGCAGGGACGGTTTGAATTCACCCCTCCACTTT.

The V call is TRBV18, the J call TRBJ2-1; no clear D. Germline values: CDR1 KGHSH, CDR2 LQKENI. Deletions cut 3 bases from V and 5 bases from J, with 14 bases between. The CDR3 spans 15 residues. The CDR3 loop reads CASSPDWGSNNEQFF. CDR3 coding DNA: TGTGCCAGCTCACCCGATTGGGGATCTAACAATGAGCAGTTCTTC.

V usage is TRBV5-1 and J usage is TRBJ1-6; 9 bases fit TRBD1. The ends lost 6 bases at V and 6 bases at J; junction bases unmatched: 7. This CDR3 comprises 15 residues. The germline gives CDR1 SGHRS, CDR2 YFSETQ. This chain's CDR3 is CASTLQGAINSPLHF. The CDR3 DNA reads TGCGCCAGCACCTTACAGGGGGCCATTAATTCACCCCTCCACTTT.

The chain links TRBV14 to TRBJ2-1; a weak D match, TRBD2 (5 bases). In germline, CDR1 is SGHDN, CDR2 FVKESK. V lost 0 bases, J lost 10 bases, and 16 bases lay in between. The CDR3 runs 15 residues. CDR3 loop: CASSQDLLEGREQFF. The CDR3, as DNA: TGTGCCAGCAGCCAAGATTTGCTAGAGGGAAGAGAGCAGTTCTTC.